The present entry profiles one TCR beta chain with its context. This entry is derived from a study of PD-L1 blockade in urothelial cancer. Across the study: Each participant's history included 0 to 3 prior chemotherapy regimens. Typically, measured as a median, blood samples had roughly 140,000 T cells.

Per the germline V gene, CDR1 is MNHEY and CDR2 is SVGAGI. Trimming removed 0 bases from V and 6 bases from J, with 12 bases in between. The CDR3 covers 14 residues. Time point given: peripheral blood 6 weeks after treatment start. Data came from immunoSEQ multiplex PCR; TCRdb stores just in-frame clones and leaves some out. The table records some 75,000 clones, approximately 90% of them present only once. The receptor was isolated from a woman older than 75 with urothelial cancer. The chain is built from TRBV6-5 and TRBJ2-7; tentatively, D is TRBD1 (5 bases). The sequenced sample was PBMCs, obtained around atezolizumab (anti-PD-L1) treatment. The CDR3 sequence: CASSYSNQGGEQYF. CDR3 in DNA: TGTGCCAGCAGTTACTCGAATCAGGGTGGCGAGCAGTACTTC.